This T cell receptor (beta chain) was recorded in a study of blood T cell repertoires in COVID-19. Overall study: Whether acute or convalescent, the COVID-19 samples came from the United States, Italy and Spain. T cells, B-cell-depleted T cells, or PBMCs provided the cDNA or gDNA that served as material.

The germline V gene encodes CDR1 MNHEY and CDR2 SVGEGT. This CDR3 has 14 amino acids. With 2 bases removed from V and 7 bases from J, the gap between germline ends came to 12 bases. Participant-given clinical history determined each cohort assignment. Original methodology: Reference gene primers were amplified, and this amplification served to estimate nucleated cell counts. The protocol was immunoSEQ multiplex PCR, while the TCRdb copy is restricted to in-frame clones and leaves out a portion. V, J and clone size derive from that table, while D and trimming were established from the DNA sequence. The table records around 220,000 clones, 80% to 90% of them present only once.

The TCR sequence derives from a woman between 45 and 65 years old with acute COVID-19. The sample taken for sequencing was PBMCs or T cells enriched from blood (not recorded which). This chain joins TRBV6-2 or TRBV6-3 and TRBJ1-5; D possibly corresponds to TRBD1 (6 bases). CDR3 DNA sequence: TGTGCCAGCAGTTACGCCCAGGGGCGGCAGCCCCAGCATTTT. Translation: CASSYAQGRQPQHF.